What follows are 17 T cell receptor beta chains derived from one specimen sequenced in a study of cytomegalovirus exposure and HLA in healthy donors. The repertoire was sequenced with immunoSEQ multiplex PCR; TCRdb's copy has only in-frame clones and lacks some. The top ten hold about 4.3% of the sample, which has 55,000 to 75,000 clones, 90% to 95% seen once. The sequenced sample was PBMCs. All receptors derive from a man younger than 35 in good health and CMV-seropositive.

This chain uses TRBV6-5 with TRBJ2-5; 8 bases fit TRBD1. V shed 6 bases, J shed 5 bases, and the junction held 5 bases outside the gene matches. CDR1 and CDR2 from the germline V gene are MNHEY and SVGAGI. The CDR3 consists of 13 residues. The CDR3 nucleotides are TGTGCCAGCAGCGGACAGGGAACGGAGACCCAGTACTTC. This sequence encodes CASSGQGTETQYF.

The genes are TRBV9 and TRBJ2-3; 7 bases match TRBD1. The germline V gene encodes CDR1 SGDLS and CDR2 YYNGEE. The trim removed 3 bases at V and 0 bases at J, leaving 4 bases unmatched. This CDR3 region has 15 residues. The CDR3 sequence is CASSGRGISTDTQYF. The CDR3 DNA sequence: TGTGCCAGCAGCGGCAGGGGGATCAGCACAGATACGCAGTATTTT.

The gene calls are TRBV6-5 and TRBJ2-7; a weak D match, TRBD2 (5 bases). V was clipped by 1 base and J by 6 bases, with 16 bases between them. There are 15 residues in the CDR3. Germline V gives CDR1 MNHEY, CDR2 SVGAGI. CDR3 DNA: TGTGCCAGCAGTTACTTGGGAATTAGCGAAGGCGAGCAGTACTTC. Its protein product is CASSYLGISEGEQYF.

The chain uses TRBV6-6 and TRBJ1-4; 7 nucleotides agree with TRBD1. This CDR3 has 15 residues. V shed 6 bases and J 8 bases; nucleotides not matched to a gene: 12. Germline values: CDR1 MNHNY, CDR2 SVGAGI (reference sequence). In nucleotides, the CDR3 is TGTGCCAGCAGCTATTTGACAGGGAAGGGAGAAAAACTGTTTTTT. It yields the protein CASSYLTGKGEKLFF.

The rearrangement links TRBV5-4 to TRBJ2-1; D is ambiguous. The CDR3 is 17 residues long. Trimming removed 4 bases at V and 1 base at J, with 18 bases between. Germline assignment: CDR1 SGHNT and CDR2 YYREEE (reference sequence). CDR3 sequence (DNA): TGTGCCAGCAGCCCGCGCGGCTTCTCAAATTCCTACAATGAGCAGTTCTTC. As protein: CASSPRGFSNSYNEQFF.

The V and J genes are TRBV9 and TRBJ2-2; TRBD2 matches 10 bases. Germline V lookup: CDR1 SGDLS, CDR2 YYNGEE. Germline trimming cut 2 bases from V and 5 bases from J; bases unmatched to any gene: 9. This CDR3 has 17 amino acids. CDR3 sequence (DNA): TGTGCCAGCAGCGTCTATGGACTAGCGGATGGTACCGGGGAGCTGTTTTTT. Residues: CASSVYGLADGTGELFF.

The chain joins TRBV2 to TRBJ1-1, with TRBD1 as a possible D gene (6 bases). The ends were cut back, 6 bases at V and 0 bases at J, with 11 bases in the middle. Germline V gene data show CDR1 as SNHLY and CDR2 as FYNNEI. This CDR3 region has 14 residues. CDR3 coding DNA: TGTGCCAGCAGAAGAACAGGGCTGAACACTGAAGCTTTCTTT. This translates into CASRRTGLNTEAFF.

This chain joins TRBV2 and TRBJ1-4, with D unresolved. From germline, CDR1 is SNHLY and CDR2 FYNNEI. V was trimmed by 1 base and J by 0 bases, leaving 12 bases between them. This CDR3 spans 17 amino acids. CDR3 DNA: TGTGCCAGCAGTGAAGTTGATCAGGCATCAACTAATGAAAAACTGTTTTTT. Translating gives CASSEVDQASTNEKLFF.

The CDR3 is CAISDAREAFF. The CDR3 nucleotides are TGTGCCATCAGTGATGCGAGAGAAGCTTTCTTT. This chain links TRBV10-3 with TRBJ1-1, with unresolved D. Per the germline V gene, CDR1 is ENHRY and CDR2 is SYGVKD. This CDR3 spans 11 amino acids. With 3 bases removed from V and 8 bases from J, the gap between germline ends came to 7 bases.

The J gene is TRBJ2-7, the V gene TRBV6-5; possibly TRBD1 for D (5 bases). The germline V and J ends were trimmed by 0 bases and 9 bases, with 12 bases remaining between them. Looked up from germline, CDR1 is MNHEY and CDR2 is SVGAGI. The CDR3 is 13 amino acids. CDR3 loop: CASSYSPGNWQYF. The CDR3 bases are TGTGCCAGCAGTTACTCGCCAGGGAATTGGCAGTACTTC.

This clone was recorded once. The chain joins TRBV4-1 to TRBJ1-2, with no clear D. From germline, CDR1 is MGHRA and CDR2 YSYEKL. Trimming stripped 4 bases from V and 4 bases from J, with 13 bases between. The CDR3 extends over 14 amino acids. This CDR3 is CASSLKTPTYGYTF. The DNA of the CDR3 is TGCGCCAGCAGCCTTAAGACACCGACCTATGGCTACACCTTC.

This clone appeared once. J is TRBJ2-1 and V is TRBV7-9; TRBD1 is a possible D gene (5 bases). V was clipped by 0 bases and J by 9 bases, with 12 bases between them. In germline, CDR1 is SEHNR, CDR2 FQNEAQ (reference sequence). The CDR3 totals 14 residues. The CDR3 is CASSLALGRSEQFF. The CDR3, as DNA: TGTGCCAGCAGCTTAGCGTTGGGGCGGAGTGAGCAGTTCTTC.

The rearrangement uses TRBV28 and TRBJ1-3, with D possibly TRBD1 on 6 matching bases. Germline V gene sequence: CDR1 MDHEN, CDR2 SYDVKM. V lost 5 bases to trimming and J lost 0 bases, with 8 bases between them. The CDR3 contains 14 residues. CDR3 nucleotide sequence: TGTGCCAGCAGTCGGACAGTCTCTGGAAACACCATATATTTT. This sequence encodes CASSRTVSGNTIYF. The complete variable domain, with remaining parts taken from reference TRBV28 and TRBJ1-3, reads DVKVTQSSRYLVKRTGEKVFLECVQDMDHENMFWYRQDPGLGLRLIYFSYDVKMKEKGDIPEGYSVSREKKERFSLILESASTNQTSMYLCASSRTVSGNTIYFGEGSWLTVV.

The J gene is TRBJ1-2, the V gene TRBV27; D might be TRBD1 (5 bases). Deletions cut 7 bases from V and 8 bases from J, with 29 bases between. From germline, CDR1 is MNHEY and CDR2 SMNVEV (reference sequence). The CDR3 runs to 17 residues. The CDR3 DNA reads TGTGCCAGCACATCATGGCGATCTGGACACCAATTAGGAGGCTACACCTTC. It specifies CASTSWRSGHQLGGYTF.

J is TRBJ2-3 and V is TRBV19; D possibly corresponds to TRBD2 (6 bases). Trimming shortened V by 7 bases and J by 4 bases, and 12 bases separated the two germline ends. Per germline, CDR1 LNHDA and CDR2 SQIVND (reference sequence). CDR3 length equals 13 residues. CDR3 in amino acids: CASKVSGADTQYF. CDR3 DNA sequence: TGTGCCAGTAAGGTTAGCGGCGCAGATACGCAGTATTTT.

This clone was seen only once. The chain joins TRBV14 to TRBJ2-7; D gene uncertain. CDR3 size: 13 residues. Germline loops: CDR1 SGHDN, CDR2 FVKESK. V was pared by 3 bases and J by 0 bases, with 6 bases between. CDR3 in amino acids: CASSQSVSYEQYF. The CDR3 DNA follows: TGTGCCAGCAGCCAGTCCGTCTCCTACGAGCAGTACTTC.

This chain connects TRBV27 to TRBJ1-6; D is undetermined. Germline CDR1 and CDR2: MNHEY and SMNVEV (reference sequence). The V and J ends lost 2 bases and 0 bases respectively, with 5 bases between them. The CDR3 covers 15 residues. The CDR3 region is CASSLVSSYNSPLHF. CDR3 nucleotides: TGTGCCAGCAGTTTAGTGAGCTCCTATAATTCACCCCTCCACTTT.